The entry below gives a single T cell receptor beta chain sequence along with its context. During active infection, Seattle patients enrolled and were then monitored through disease. The data originate from a study of blood T cell repertoires in COVID-19. For the study at large: The samples span acute and convalescent COVID-19 from the United States, Italy and Spain. PBMCs, B-cell-depleted T cells, or T cells were the source of the cDNA or gDNA that made up the material.

V shed 2 bases and J 4 bases; nucleotides not matched to a gene: 8. The CDR3 totals 16 residues. Germline V lookup: CDR1 MGHRA, CDR2 YSYEKL. As processed by the authors: Researchers report that nucleated cell counts were estimated from reference gene primer amplification. Only in-frame clones appear in the TCRdb table, and some are missing; sequencing was by immunoSEQ multiplex PCR. Clone size and V and J calls were adopted from that table, with D and trimming inferred from the DNA. The sample lists about 300,000 clones, about 90% occurring once. The sequenced sample was peripheral blood. The clonotype was recovered from a woman aged 25 to 39 with COVID-19, enrolled during active disease. The chain has TRBV4-1 and TRBJ2-3; TRBD1 matches at 8 bases. This CDR3 reads CASSQPNRGSADTQYF. CDR3 nucleotide sequence: TGCGCCAGCAGCCAACCAAACAGGGGGAGCGCAGATACGCAGTATTTT.